This T cell receptor (beta chain) was identified during a study of identical twins. Study-level findings and limits: Insertions were reduced in abundant cord blood beta clonotypes but not in memory repertoires. Twins shared out-of-frame alpha sequences with excess low generation probability.

This clonotype was counted ten times or more. Its antigen is as yet unknown. TCRdb redid the calling of the 5' RACE reads with MiXCR, one entry per CDR3 protein. There are 150,000 or so distinct CDR3 sequences in the sample; around 3.5% occur only once, and 8.1% lies in the top ten. CDR3 length: 15 amino acids. J was trimmed by 6 bases and V by 3 bases; bases with no gene match: 7. Germline CDR1 is MNHNS and CDR2 is SASEGT. All donors were healthy Caucasians. This receptor was identified in a man aged 18 to 35 in good health. This chain connects TRBV6-1 to TRBJ1-4; 7 positions match TRBD1. The sample consisted of memory T cells sorted from blood. The CDR3 coding sequence is TGTGCCAGCAGTGAGCGAGGGGGCGAATATGAAAAACTGTTTTTT. Protein: CASSERGGEYEKLFF.